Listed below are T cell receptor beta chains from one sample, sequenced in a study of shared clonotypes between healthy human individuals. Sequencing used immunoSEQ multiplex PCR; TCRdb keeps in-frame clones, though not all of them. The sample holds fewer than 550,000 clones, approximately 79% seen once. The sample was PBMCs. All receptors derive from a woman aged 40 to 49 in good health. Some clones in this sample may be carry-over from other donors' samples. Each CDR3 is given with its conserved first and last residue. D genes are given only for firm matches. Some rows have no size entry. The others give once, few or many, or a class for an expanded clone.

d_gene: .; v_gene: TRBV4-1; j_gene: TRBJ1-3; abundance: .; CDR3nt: TGCGCCAGCAGCCAAGACGGGACCGCTGGAAACACCATATATTTT; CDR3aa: CASSQDGTAGNTIYF
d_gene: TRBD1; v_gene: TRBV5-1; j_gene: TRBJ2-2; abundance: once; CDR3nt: TGCGCCAGCAGTCCGGACAGGGTGAACACCGGGGAGCTGTTTTTT; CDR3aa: CASSPDRVNTGELFF
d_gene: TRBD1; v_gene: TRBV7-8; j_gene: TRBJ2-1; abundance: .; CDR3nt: TGTGCCAGCAGCTCCCCCGCTAAGGACAGGTCCTATTCCTACAATGAGCAGTTCTTC; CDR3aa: CASSSPAKDRSYSYNEQFF
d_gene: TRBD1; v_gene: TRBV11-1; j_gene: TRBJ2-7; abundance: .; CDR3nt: TGTGCCAGCAGCACAGACAGGGACGAGCAGTACTTC; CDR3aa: CASSTDRDEQYF
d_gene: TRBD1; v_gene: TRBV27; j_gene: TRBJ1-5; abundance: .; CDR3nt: TGTGCCAGCAGTACATGGACAGGGAATAGCAATCAGCCCCAGCATTTT; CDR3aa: CASSTWTGNSNQPQHF
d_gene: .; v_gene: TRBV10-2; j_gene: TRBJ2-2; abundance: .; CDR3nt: TGCGCCAGCAGTGAATGGCGGACGAACACCGGGGAGCTGTTTTTT; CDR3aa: CASSEWRTNTGELFF
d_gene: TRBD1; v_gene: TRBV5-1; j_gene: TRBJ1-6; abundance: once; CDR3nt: TGCGCCAGCAGCTCCCAGACAGGGGGTGGTAATTCACCCCTCCACTTT; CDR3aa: CASSSQTGGGNSPLHF
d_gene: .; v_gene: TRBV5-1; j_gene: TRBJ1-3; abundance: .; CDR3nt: TGCGCCAGCAGCCCAGGAGGCCGGAGCTCTGGAAACACCATATATTTT; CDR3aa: CASSPGGRSSGNTIYF
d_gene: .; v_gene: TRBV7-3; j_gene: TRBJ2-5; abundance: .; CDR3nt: TGTGCCAGCAGCGGCAGACCAACGGTAGAGACCCAGTACTTC; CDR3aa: CASSGRPTVETQYF
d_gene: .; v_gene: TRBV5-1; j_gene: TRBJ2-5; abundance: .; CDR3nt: TGCGCCAGCAGCGGGCAGGGGAGGGAGACCCAGTACTTC; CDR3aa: CASSGQGRETQYF
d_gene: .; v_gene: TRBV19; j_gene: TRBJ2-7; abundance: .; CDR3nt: TGTGCCAGTACAAACCCCCCCGGGACGGCCACCTACGAGCAGTACTTC; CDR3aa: CASTNPPGTATYEQYF
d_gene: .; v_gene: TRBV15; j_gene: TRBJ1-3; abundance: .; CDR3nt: TGTGCCACCACACCTGAAAACATCGGAAACACCATATATTTT; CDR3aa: CATTPENIGNTIYF
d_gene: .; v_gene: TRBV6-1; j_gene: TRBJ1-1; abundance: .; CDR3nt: TGTGCCAGCAGCCAGGGACTGAACACTGAAGCTTTCTTT; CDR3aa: CASSQGLNTEAFF
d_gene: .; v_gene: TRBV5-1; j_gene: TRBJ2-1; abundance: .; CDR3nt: TGCGCCAGCAGCGCCACCGGACTGTACAATGAGCAGTTCTTC; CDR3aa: CASSATGLYNEQFF
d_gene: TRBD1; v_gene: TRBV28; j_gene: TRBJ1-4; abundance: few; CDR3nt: TGTGCCAGCAGTTCGGGACAGGGGGTACGAGAAAAACTGTTTTTT; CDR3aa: CASSSGQGVREKLFF
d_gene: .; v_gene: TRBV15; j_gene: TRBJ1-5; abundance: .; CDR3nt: TGTGCCACCAGCAGGGGGACGACGTATAGCAATCAGCCCCAGCATTTT; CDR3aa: CATSRGTTYSNQPQHF
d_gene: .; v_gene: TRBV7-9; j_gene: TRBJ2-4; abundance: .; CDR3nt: TGTGCCAGCAGCCTCGGGTTAGCTAAAAACATTCAGTACTTC; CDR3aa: CASSLGLAKNIQYF
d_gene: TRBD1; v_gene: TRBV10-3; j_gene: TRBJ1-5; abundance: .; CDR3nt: TGTGCCATCAGTGAAGGGGGCGCGGGGCAGCCCCAGCATTTT; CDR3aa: CAISEGGAGQPQHF
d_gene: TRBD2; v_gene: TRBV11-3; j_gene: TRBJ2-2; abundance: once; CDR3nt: TGTGCCAGCAGCCTACTAGCGGGAGGAATCGGGGAGCTGTTTTTT; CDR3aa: CASSLLAGGIGELFF
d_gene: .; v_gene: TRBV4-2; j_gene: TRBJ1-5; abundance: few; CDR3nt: TGTGCCAGCAGTAACCCGGGAGCAAATCAGCCCCAGCATTTT; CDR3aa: CASSNPGANQPQHF
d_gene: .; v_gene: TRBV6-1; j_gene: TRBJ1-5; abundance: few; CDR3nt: TGTGCCAGCAGTGAAGGGGTCTCGAGAGGTCAGCCCCAGCATTTT; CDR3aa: CASSEGVSRGQPQHF
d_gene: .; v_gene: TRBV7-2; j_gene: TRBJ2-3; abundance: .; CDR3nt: TGTGCCAGCAGCTTAGCGCTTGTTGATACGCAGTATTTT; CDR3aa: CASSLALVDTQYF
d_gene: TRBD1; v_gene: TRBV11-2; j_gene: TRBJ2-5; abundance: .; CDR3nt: TGTGCCAGCAGCTTTGGGACAGTCATACAAGAGACCCAGTACTTC; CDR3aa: CASSFGTVIQETQYF
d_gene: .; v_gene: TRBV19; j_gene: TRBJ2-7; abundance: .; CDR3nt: TGTGCCAGTAGTATGACGCTAAGCTCCTACGAGCAGTACTTC; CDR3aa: CASSMTLSSYEQYF
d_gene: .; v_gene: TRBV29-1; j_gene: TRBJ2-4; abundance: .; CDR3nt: TGCAGCGTAAGGCCTACGGGGGACATTCAGTACTTC; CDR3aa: CSVRPTGDIQYF
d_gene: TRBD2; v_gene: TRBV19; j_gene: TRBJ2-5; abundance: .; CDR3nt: TGTGCCAGTAGGGGACTAGCGGGTGATCTAGAGACCCAGTACTTC; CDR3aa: CASRGLAGDLETQYF
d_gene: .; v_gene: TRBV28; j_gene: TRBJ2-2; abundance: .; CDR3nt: TGTGCCACCATCGGATCGAACACCGGGGAGCTGTTTTTT; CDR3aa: CATIGSNTGELFF
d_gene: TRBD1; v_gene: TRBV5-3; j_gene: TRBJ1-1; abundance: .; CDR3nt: TGTGCCAGAAGCTGGACAGGGACCACTGAAGCTTTCTTT; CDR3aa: CARSWTGTTEAFF
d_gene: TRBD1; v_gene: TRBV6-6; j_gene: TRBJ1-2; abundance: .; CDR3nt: TGTGCCAGCACTAAGGACAGGGGGCCAGATGGCTACACCTTC; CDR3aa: CASTKDRGPDGYTF
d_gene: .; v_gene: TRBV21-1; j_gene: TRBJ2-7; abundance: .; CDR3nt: TGTGCCAGCAGCTATTGTGGTAGCGGGAGAAACGAGCAGTACTTC; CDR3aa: CASSYCGSGRNEQYF
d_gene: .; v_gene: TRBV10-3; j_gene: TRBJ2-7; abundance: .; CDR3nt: TGTGCCATCAGTGACGGCAGGGTCTCCTACGAGCAGTACTTC; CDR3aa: CAISDGRVSYEQYF
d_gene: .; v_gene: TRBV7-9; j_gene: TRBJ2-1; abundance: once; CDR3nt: TGTGCCAGCAGCTCAACCCAGGGACCCGGTCGACTCGAGCAGTTCTTC; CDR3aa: CASSSTQGPGRLEQFF
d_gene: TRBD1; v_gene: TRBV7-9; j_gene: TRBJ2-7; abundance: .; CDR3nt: TGTGCCAGCAGTCCTTTACCGACCGGGACAGGGGGGGACGAGCAGTACTTC; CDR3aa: CASSPLPTGTGGDEQYF
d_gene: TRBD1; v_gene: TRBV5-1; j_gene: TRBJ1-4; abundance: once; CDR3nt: TGCGCCAGCAGCACAGGGGAGCCCTCCCGGTTAAATGAAAAACTGTTTTTT; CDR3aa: CASSTGEPSRLNEKLFF
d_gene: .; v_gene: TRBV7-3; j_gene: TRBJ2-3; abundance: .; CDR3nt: TGTGCCAGCAGCCCATCTCGGGTAGCGGGCACAGATACGCAGTATTTT; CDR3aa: CASSPSRVAGTDTQYF
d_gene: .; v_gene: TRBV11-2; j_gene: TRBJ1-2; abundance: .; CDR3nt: TGTGCCAGCAGCTTATCGGCAGAGTACTATGGCTACACCTTC; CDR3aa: CASSLSAEYYGYTF
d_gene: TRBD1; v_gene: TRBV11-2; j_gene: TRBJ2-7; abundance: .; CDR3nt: TGTGCCAGCAGCTTATTTTCTGGGACAGGACTGGGCGAGCAGTACTTC; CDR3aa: CASSLFSGTGLGEQYF
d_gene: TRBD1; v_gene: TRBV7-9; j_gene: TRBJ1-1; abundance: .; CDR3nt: TGTGCCAGCAGCAAACGAAGCCTGGTGAGGGGGCCCAACACTGAAGCTTTCTTT; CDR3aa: CASSKRSLVRGPNTEAFF
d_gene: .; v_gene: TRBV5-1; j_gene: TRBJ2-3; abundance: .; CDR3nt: TGCGCCAGCAGCTTGGCGCGACAAATCACAGATACGCAGTATTTT; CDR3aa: CASSLARQITDTQYF
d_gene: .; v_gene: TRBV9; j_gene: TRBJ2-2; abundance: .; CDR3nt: TGTGCCAGCAGCGTAGGGGGAACCGGGGAGCTGTTTTTT; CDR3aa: CASSVGGTGELFF
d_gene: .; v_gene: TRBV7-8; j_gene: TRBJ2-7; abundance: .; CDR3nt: TGTGCCAGCAGCTTAACCTTAGCTAGCAGTCCCTACGAGCAGTACTTC; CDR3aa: CASSLTLASSPYEQYF
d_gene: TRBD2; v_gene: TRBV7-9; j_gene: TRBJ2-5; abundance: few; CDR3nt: TGTGCCAGCAGCTTAGTAACAGGACTAGCGGGAGTTGCAGAGACCCAGTACTTC; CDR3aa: CASSLVTGLAGVAETQYF
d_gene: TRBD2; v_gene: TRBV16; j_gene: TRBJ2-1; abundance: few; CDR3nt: TGTGCCAGCAGCCAATCTGGGGGACTAGGGACCTACAATGAGCAGTTCTTC; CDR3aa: CASSQSGGLGTYNEQFF
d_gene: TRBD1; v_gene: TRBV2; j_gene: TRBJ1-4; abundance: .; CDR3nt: TGTGCCAGCAGCATTCTTGGACAGGGGGCGGTTAATGAAAAACTGTTTTTT; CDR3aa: CASSILGQGAVNEKLFF
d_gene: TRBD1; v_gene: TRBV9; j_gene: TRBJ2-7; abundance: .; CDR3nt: TGTGCCGCCCGGGACAGGGCCCGCCCGGTCTCCTACGAGCAGTACTTC; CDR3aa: CAARDRARPVSYEQYF
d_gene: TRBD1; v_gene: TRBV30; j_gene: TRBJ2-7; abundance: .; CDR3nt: TGTGCCTGGAGGGACAGGGTCTCCTACGAGCAGTACTTC; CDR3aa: CAWRDRVSYEQYF